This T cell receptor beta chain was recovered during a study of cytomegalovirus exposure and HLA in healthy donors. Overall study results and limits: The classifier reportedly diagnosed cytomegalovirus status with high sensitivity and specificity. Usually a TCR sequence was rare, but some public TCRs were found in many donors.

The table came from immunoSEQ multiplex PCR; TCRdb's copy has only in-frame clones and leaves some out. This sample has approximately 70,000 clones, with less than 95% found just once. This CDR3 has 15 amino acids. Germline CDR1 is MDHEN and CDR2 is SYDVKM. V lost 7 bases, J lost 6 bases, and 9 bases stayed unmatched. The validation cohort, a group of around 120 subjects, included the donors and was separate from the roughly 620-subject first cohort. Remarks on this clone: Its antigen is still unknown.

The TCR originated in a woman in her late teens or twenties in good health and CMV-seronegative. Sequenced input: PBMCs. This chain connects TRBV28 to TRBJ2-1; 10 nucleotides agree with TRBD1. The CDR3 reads CASIGGTGAPNEQFF. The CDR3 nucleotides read TGTGCCAGCATAGGTGGGACAGGGGCCCCCAATGAGCAGTTCTTC.